A single sample is the source of the 20 T cell receptor beta chains below, sequenced in a study of T cells expressing NK-cell markers (dated by TCRdb to the early 2020s). Libraries were prepared through 5' RACE. Data came from an Illumina HiSeq 2000. TCRdb reprocessed the raw reads; every CDR3 protein sequence is a single record, and DNA is not supplied. Per the sample table, the count is 500,000 to 700,000 distinct CDR3 sequences. The ten largest clones add up to 3% to 4.5% of the sample. Sample: blood T cells: a sorted CD56 or NKG2C T cell subset, CD4+ or CD8+ T cells, or bulk PBMC T cells (not recorded which). The origin of the receptors is a man aged 18 to 29 in good health. Donor details come from another sample of the same person, matched by shared clones.

The chain couples TRBV20-1 to TRBJ2-3. Germline V CDR1 and CDR2: DFQATT, SNEGSKA (reference sequence). There are 13 residues in the CDR3. The CDR3 spells CSASRDATDTQYF.

The chain couples TRBV28 to TRBJ2-7; absent DNA, TCRdb's TRBD1 call cannot be checked. Germline V gives CDR1 MDHEN, CDR2 SYDVKM. The length of the CDR3 is 16 residues. The CDR3 spells CASSPSTGIRSYEQYF.

The rearrangement links TRBV5-4 to TRBJ2-1; with no DNA, the TCRdb D assignment of TRBD2 cannot be verified. The CDR3 contains 15 residues. Germline values: CDR1 SGHNT, CDR2 YYREEE (reference sequence). The CDR3: CASSLVGGQNNEQFF.

V and J are TRBV12-3 or TRBV12-4 and TRBJ1-1; lacking DNA, the TRBD1 call made by TCRdb goes unchecked. The CDR3 spans 14 residues. The CDR3 loop is CASSLTQGRTEAFF.

The genes are TRBV30 and TRBJ2-1; the D call from TCRdb, TRBD2, cannot be confirmed without DNA. The CDR3 extends over 12 amino acids. Per germline, CDR1 GTSNPN and CDR2 SVGIG (reference sequence). The CDR3 loop reads CAWSEGSSEQFF.

The chain couples TRBV4-3 to TRBJ2-7; TCRdb's D gene call, TRBD1, goes unchecked for lack of DNA. From germline, CDR1 is LGHNA and CDR2 YSLEER. The CDR3 has 13 amino acids. The CDR3 region is CASSHRTTDEQYF.

The chain carries TRBV29-1 and TRBJ1-1; with no DNA, the TCRdb D assignment of TRBD1 cannot be verified. Germline V gives CDR1 SQVTM, CDR2 ANQGSEA. The CDR3 totals 17 residues. The chain's CDR3 is CSVEDAQGALVGTEAFF.

The chain links TRBV6-2 or TRBV6-3 to TRBJ2-1; there is no DNA to check the TCRdb D call of TRBD1. This CDR3 region has 13 residues. The V gene's germline CDR1 is MNHEY and CDR2 SVGEGT. CDR3 amino acids: CASSAPRANEQSF.

V and J are TRBV12-3 or TRBV12-4 and TRBJ1-6. The CDR3 loop spans 14 amino acids. CDR3 loop: CASSWARRASPLHF.

The chain recombines TRBV2 with TRBJ2-7; the D call of TRBD1 rests on TCRdb alone, since no DNA is present to check it. Per the germline V gene, CDR1 is SNHLY and CDR2 is FYNNEI. This CDR3 is built from 13 residues. The CDR3 protein is CARAWDRGPEQYF. Drawing the rest from reference TRBV2 and TRBJ2-7, the complete variable domain is EPEVTQTPSHQVTQMGQEVILRCVPISNHLYFYWYRQILGQKVEFLVSFYNNEISEKSEIFDDQFSVERPDGSNFTLKIRSTKLEDSAMYFCARAWDRGPEQYFGPGTRLTVT.

The gene calls are TRBV11-2 and TRBJ2-7; TCRdb outputs TRBD1, but without DNA this stays unchecked. Germline CDR1 SGHAT, CDR2 FQNNGV. This CDR3 is 17 amino acids long. CDR3 in amino acids: CASSPRQGAESSYEQYF. Looking up the rest from reference TRBV11-2 and TRBJ2-7 gives the full variable domain: EAGVAQSPRYKIIEKRQSVAFWCNPISGHATLYWYQQILGQGPKLLIQFQNNGVVDDSQLPKDRFSAERLKGVDSTLKIQPAKLEDSAVYLCASSPRQGAESSYEQYFGPGTRLTVT.

V usage is TRBV18 and J usage is TRBJ1-2; as DNA is missing, the TRBD1 call by TCRdb cannot be tested. Per germline, CDR1 KGHSH and CDR2 LQKENI. This CDR3 has 14 amino acids. The CDR3 loop reads CASSLDGGHYGYTF.

This chain connects TRBV5-1 to TRBJ2-3; without DNA, the TCRdb call of TRBD2 cannot be checked. Germline V gene sequence: CDR1 SGHRS, CDR2 YFSETQ. The CDR3 loop spans 16 amino acids. The CDR3 sequence is CASSPARDGSTDTQYF.

This sequence joins TRBV29-1 and TRBJ2-5; TCRdb names TRBD1, which stays unverified in the absence of DNA. The CDR3 length is 17 residues. Per germline, CDR1 SQVTM and CDR2 ANQGSEA. The CDR3 spells CSVAHVKLGQDQETQYF. Filled out from reference TRBV29-1 and TRBJ2-5, the complete variable domain reads SAVISQKPSRDICQRGTSLTIQCQVDSQVTMMFWYRQQPGQSLTLIATANQGSEATYESGFVIDKFPISRPNLTFSTLTVSNMSPEDSSIYLCSVAHVKLGQDQETQYFGPGTRLLVL.

This rearrangement joins TRBV20-1 to TRBJ2-5. The CDR3 extends over 14 amino acids. CDR1 DFQATT and CDR2 SNEGSKA come from the germline V gene (reference sequence). The CDR3 protein is CSARLENSQETQYF.

The CDR3 here is CATSRDKPGQVFF. The chain couples TRBV15 to TRBJ2-2. CDR1 and CDR2 from the germline V gene are LNHNV and YYDKDF (reference sequence). The CDR3 extends over 13 amino acids.

This sequence joins TRBV20-1 and TRBJ2-7; TCRdb gives TRBD1 as the D gene, but with no DNA this cannot be confirmed. The length of the CDR3 is 14 residues. CDR1 and CDR2 from the germline V gene are DFQATT and SNEGSKA (reference sequence). The CDR3: CSAREWGESYEQYF.

The V and J genes are TRBV24-1 and TRBJ2-2. Germline CDR1 reads KGHDR; CDR2 reads SFDVKD. This CDR3 spans 12 amino acids. This CDR3 reads CATSRINGELFF.

The chain links TRBV6-5 to TRBJ2-1; absent DNA, TCRdb's TRBD2 call cannot be checked. The length of the CDR3 is 14 residues. Germline assignment: CDR1 MNHEY and CDR2 SVGAGI. CDR3 loop: CASSFSGLPYEQFF.

The V call is TRBV7-9, the J call TRBJ1-6; TCRdb names TRBD1, which stays unverified in the absence of DNA. The CDR3 covers 15 residues. Germline V gives CDR1 SEHNR, CDR2 FQNEAQ (reference sequence). This CDR3 reads CASSLTGEGRTPLHF.